These T cell receptor beta chains were read from a single sample in a study of control samples from healthy donors and cancer patients. Measured with immunoSEQ multiplex PCR; TCRdb has only the in-frame clones, and not every one. The sample has tens of thousands of clones, over 85% seen once. The sequenced sample was PBMCs. These TCRs come from a woman in her forties or fifties with head and neck cancer. The CDR3 runs from the conserved cysteine through the conserved F or W.

TRBV9,TRBJ2-7,CASSRRLGTYEQYF
TRBV27,TRBJ1-1,CASSLGVGDTEAFF
TRBV28,TRBJ2-7,CASSAFYEQYF
TRBV9,TRBJ1-3,CASSGGRDRHGSSGNTIYF
TRBV3-1/TRBV3-2,TRBJ2-1,CASSQDLATHVNEQFF
TRBV4-1,TRBJ1-5,CASSRLGQGGQPQHF
TRBV28,TRBJ1-1,CASRPWRGTGAEAFF
TRBV5-4,TRBJ2-7,CASSQKSGGGYEQYF
TRBV9,TRBJ1-6,CASSVNDINSPLHF
TRBV5-1,TRBJ2-1,CASSPLSDRGNEQFF
TRBV6-6,TRBJ1-2,CASSRDGGVDYGYTF
TRBV7-8,TRBJ1-1,CASSRGGTNTEAFF
TRBV4-1,TRBJ1-4,CASSPSAGRLNEKLFF
TRBV2,TRBJ2-1,CASSEAGQGFNEQFF
TRBV4-2,TRBJ1-1,CASSQGDTQTEAFF
TRBV6-6,TRBJ1-1,CASTRGVTEAFF
TRBV7-2,TRBJ2-7,CASSLGHTSSYEQYF
TRBV28,TRBJ1-5,CASRFNPGAGNQPQHF
TRBV12-3/TRBV12-4,TRBJ1-5,CATSGSNQPQHF
TRBV11-2,TRBJ2-1,CASSLAGLAGVPNEQFF
TRBV24-1,TRBJ1-2,CATSDTGGDGYTF
TRBV24-1,TRBJ2-2,CATSAADRGDTGELFF
TRBV27,TRBJ2-3,CASRRITGNFVDTQYF
TRBV6-5,TRBJ1-1,CASSYSKGGGTEAFF
TRBV29-1,TRBJ1-1,CSVDSQGTTHTEAFF
TRBV3-1/TRBV3-2,TRBJ2-7,CASSQDARRAIYEQYF